The 2 T cell receptor beta chains below were found in one sample sequenced in a study of blood T cells in healthy people across ages. For the second PCR, which ran for 7 to 11 cycles, a sample-barcoded 5' primer and a J-beta primer mix were used. TCRdb re-derived calls from the 5' RACE reads in MiXCR, one entry per CDR3 protein. The sample lists 730,000 or so distinct CDR3 sequences, 35% to 50% occurring once. The sequencing sample was made of blood. These receptors originate from a man older than 75 in good health.

This clonotype occurred many times. V usage is TRBV3-1 and J usage is TRBJ2-5, with 9 nucleotides matching TRBD1. V was pared by 4 bases and J by 2 bases, with 8 bases of the junction left unmatched. Per germline, CDR1 LGHDT and CDR2 YNNKEL (reference sequence). The CDR3 consists of 16 residues. CDR3 protein: CASSRSSGTGQETQYF. CDR3 DNA sequence: TGTGCCAGCAGCCGAAGCTCCGGGACAGGGCAAGAGACCCAGTACTTC.

Only a few counts were recorded for this clonotype. The chain couples TRBV6-2 or TRBV6-3 to TRBJ2-2, with 8 nucleotides matching TRBD2. V was clipped by 4 bases and J by 5 bases; unmatched bases: 6. In germline, CDR1 is MNHEY, CDR2 SVGEGT. The CDR3 loop spans 15 amino acids. CDR3 loop: CASSSTSAGTGELFF. Here the CDR3 DNA reads TGTGCCAGCAGTTCGACTAGCGCAGGGACCGGGGAGCTGTTTTTT.